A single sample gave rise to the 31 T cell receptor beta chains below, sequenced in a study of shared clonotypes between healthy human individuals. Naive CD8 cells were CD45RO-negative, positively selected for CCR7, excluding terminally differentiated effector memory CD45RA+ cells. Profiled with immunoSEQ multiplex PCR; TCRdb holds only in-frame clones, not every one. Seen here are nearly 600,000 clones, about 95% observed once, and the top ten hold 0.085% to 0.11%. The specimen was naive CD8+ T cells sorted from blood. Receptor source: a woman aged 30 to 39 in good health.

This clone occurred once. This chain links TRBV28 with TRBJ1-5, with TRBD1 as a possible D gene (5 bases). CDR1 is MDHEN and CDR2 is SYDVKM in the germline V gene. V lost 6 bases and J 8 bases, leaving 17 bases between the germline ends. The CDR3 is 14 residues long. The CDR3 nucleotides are TGTGCCAGCAGCTGGGGAGGGGCCGGGAAGCCCCAGCATTTT. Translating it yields CASSWGGAGKPQHF. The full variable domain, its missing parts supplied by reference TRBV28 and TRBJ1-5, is DVKVTQSSRYLVKRTGEKVFLECVQDMDHENMFWYRQDPGLGLRLIYFSYDVKMKEKGDIPEGYSVSREKKERFSLILESASTNQTSMYLCASSWGGAGKPQHFGDGTRLSIL.

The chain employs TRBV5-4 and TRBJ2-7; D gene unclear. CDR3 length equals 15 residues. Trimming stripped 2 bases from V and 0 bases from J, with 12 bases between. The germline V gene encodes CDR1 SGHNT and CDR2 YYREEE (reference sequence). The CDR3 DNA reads TGTGCCAGCAGCTTCGGCCTTAGGAGCTCCTACGAGCAGTACTTC. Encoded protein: CASSFGLRSSYEQYF.

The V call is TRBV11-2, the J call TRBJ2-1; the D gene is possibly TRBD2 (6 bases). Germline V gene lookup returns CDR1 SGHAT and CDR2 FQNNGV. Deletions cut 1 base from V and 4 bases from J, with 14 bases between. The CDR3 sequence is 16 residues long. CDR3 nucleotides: TGTGCCAGCAGCTTAGGGCGCGTCGGGGGTTACAATGAGCAGTTCTTC. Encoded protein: CASSLGRVGGYNEQFF.

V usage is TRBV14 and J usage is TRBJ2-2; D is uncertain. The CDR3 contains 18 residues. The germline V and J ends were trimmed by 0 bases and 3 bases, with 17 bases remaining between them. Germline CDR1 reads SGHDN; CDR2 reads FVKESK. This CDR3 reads CASSQDRAQVVHTGELFF. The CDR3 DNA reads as TGTGCCAGCAGCCAAGATAGGGCCCAGGTCGTACACACCGGGGAGCTGTTTTTT. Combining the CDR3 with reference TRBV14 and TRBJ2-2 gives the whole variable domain EAGVTQFPSHSVIEKGQTVTLRCDPISGHDNLYWYRRVMGKEIKFLLHFVKESKQDESGMPNNRFLAERTGGTYSTLKVQPAELEDSGVYFCASSQDRAQVVHTGELFFGEGSRLTVL.

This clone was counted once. The CDR3 nucleotides are TGTGCCACCAGCTGGACAGGGTCACAGCCCCAGCATTTT. Its protein product is CATSWTGSQPQHF. The V gene is TRBV15, the J gene TRBJ1-5; TRBD1 agrees at 8 bases. After removal of 5 bases from V and 7 bases from J, the junction contained 4 bases not matched to a gene. The length of the CDR3 is 13 residues. The germline CDR1 and CDR2 sequences are LNHNV and YYDKDF (reference sequence).

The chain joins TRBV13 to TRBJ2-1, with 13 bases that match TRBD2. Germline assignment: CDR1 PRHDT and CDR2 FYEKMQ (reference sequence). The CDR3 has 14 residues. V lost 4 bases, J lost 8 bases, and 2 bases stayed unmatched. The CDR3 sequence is CASSSGLAGHEQFF. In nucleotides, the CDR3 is TGTGCCAGCAGCTCGGGACTAGCGGGACATGAGCAGTTCTTC. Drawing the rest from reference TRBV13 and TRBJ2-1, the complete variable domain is AAGVIQSPRHLIKEKRETATLKCYPIPRHDTVYWYQQGPGQDPQFLISFYEKMQSDKGSIPDRFSAQQFSDYHSELNMSSLELGDSALYFCASSSGLAGHEQFFGPGTRLTVL.

The CDR3 DNA reads TGTGCCAGCAGCGTAGCAACTAGCGGGTACGAGCAGTACTTC. This codes for CASSVATSGYEQYF. The chain uses TRBV9 and TRBJ2-7, with 9 positions matching TRBD2. This CDR3 is built from 14 residues. Germline V gene lookup returns CDR1 SGDLS and CDR2 YYNGEE. J gave up 4 bases and V 0 bases, and 2 bases lay outside the gene matches.

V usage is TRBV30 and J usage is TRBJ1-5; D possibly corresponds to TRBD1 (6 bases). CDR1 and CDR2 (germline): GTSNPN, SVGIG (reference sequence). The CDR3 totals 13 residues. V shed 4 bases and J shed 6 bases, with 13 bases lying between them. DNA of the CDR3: TGTGCCTGGAAGCAGGGGCTTGTTCAGCCCCAGCATTTT. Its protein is CAWKQGLVQPQHF.

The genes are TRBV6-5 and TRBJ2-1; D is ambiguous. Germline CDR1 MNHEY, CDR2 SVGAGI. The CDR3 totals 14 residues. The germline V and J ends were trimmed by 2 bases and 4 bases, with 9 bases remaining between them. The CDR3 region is CASSYKGIYNEQFF. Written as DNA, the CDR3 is TGTGCCAGCAGTTACAAAGGGATTTACAATGAGCAGTTCTTC.

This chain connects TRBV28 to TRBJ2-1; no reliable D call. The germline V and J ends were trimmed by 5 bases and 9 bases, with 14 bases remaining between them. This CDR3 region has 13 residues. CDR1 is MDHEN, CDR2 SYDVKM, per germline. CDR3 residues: CASSLSWLSEQFF. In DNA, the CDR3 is TGTGCCAGCAGTCTTAGTTGGTTGTCTGAGCAGTTCTTC. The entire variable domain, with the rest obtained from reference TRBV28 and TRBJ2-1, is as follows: DVKVTQSSRYLVKRTGEKVFLECVQDMDHENMFWYRQDPGLGLRLIYFSYDVKMKEKGDIPEGYSVSREKKERFSLILESASTNQTSMYLCASSLSWLSEQFFGPGTRLTVL.

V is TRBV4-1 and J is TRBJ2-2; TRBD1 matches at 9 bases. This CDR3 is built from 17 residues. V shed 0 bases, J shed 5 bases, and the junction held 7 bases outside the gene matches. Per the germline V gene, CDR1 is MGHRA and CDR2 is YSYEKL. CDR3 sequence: CASSQEGDRVLTGELFF. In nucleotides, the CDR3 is TGCGCCAGCAGCCAAGAGGGGGACAGGGTATTGACCGGGGAGCTGTTTTTT.

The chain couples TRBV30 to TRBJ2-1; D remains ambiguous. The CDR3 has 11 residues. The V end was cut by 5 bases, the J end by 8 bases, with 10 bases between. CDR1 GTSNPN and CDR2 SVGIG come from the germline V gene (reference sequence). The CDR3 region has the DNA TGTGCCTGGGACCTTGAGTATGAGCAGTTCTTC. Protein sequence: CAWDLEYEQFF.

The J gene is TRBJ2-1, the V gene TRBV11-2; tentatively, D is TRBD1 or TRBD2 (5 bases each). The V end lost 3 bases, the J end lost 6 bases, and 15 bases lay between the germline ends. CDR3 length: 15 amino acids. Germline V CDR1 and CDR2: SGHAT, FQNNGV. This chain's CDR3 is CASSFVPEGPNEQFF. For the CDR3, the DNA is TGTGCCAGCAGCTTTGTCCCCGAGGGGCCCAATGAGCAGTTCTTC.

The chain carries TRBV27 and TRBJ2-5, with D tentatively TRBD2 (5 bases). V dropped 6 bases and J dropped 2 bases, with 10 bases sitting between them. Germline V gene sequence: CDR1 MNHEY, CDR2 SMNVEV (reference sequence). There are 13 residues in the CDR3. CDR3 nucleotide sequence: TGTGCCAGCAGGCGGGTTTTACAAGAGACCCAGTACTTC. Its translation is CASRRVLQETQYF.

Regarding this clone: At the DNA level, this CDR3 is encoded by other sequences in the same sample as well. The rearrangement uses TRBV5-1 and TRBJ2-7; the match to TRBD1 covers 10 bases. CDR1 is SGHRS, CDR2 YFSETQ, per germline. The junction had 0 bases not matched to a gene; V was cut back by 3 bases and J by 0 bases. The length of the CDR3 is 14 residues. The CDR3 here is CASSWDRGSYEQYF. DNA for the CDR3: TGCGCCAGCAGCTGGGACAGGGGCTCCTACGAGCAGTACTTC. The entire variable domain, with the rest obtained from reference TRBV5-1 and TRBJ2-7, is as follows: KAGVTQTPRYLIKTRGQQVTLSCSPISGHRSVSWYQQTPGQGLQFLFEYFSETQRNKGNFPGRFSGRQFSNSRSEMNVSTLELGDSALYLCASSWDRGSYEQYFGPGTRLTVT.

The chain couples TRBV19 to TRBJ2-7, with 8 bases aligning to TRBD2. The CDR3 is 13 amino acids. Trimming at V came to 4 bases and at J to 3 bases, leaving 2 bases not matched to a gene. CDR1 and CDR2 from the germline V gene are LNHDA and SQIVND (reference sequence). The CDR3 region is CASSSGRLYEQYF. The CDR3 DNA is TGTGCCAGTAGTAGCGGGAGGCTCTACGAGCAGTACTTC. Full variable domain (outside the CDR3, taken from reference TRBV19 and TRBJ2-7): DGGITQSPKYLFRKEGQNVTLSCEQNLNHDAMYWYRQDPGQGLRLIYYSQIVNDFQKGDIAEGYSVSREKKESFPLTVTSAQKNPTAFYLCASSSGRLYEQYFGPGTRLTVT.

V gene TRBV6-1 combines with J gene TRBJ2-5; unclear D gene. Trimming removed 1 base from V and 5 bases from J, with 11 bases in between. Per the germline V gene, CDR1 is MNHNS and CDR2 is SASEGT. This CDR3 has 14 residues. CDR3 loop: CASSEEFVWETQYF. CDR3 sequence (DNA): TGTGCCAGCAGTGAAGAGTTTGTGTGGGAGACCCAGTACTTC.

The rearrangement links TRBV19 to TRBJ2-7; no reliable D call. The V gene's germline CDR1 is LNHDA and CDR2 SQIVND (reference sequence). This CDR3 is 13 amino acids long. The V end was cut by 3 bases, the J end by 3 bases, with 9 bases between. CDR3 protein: CASSMAANYEQYF. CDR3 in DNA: TGTGCCAGTAGTATGGCAGCTAACTACGAGCAGTACTTC. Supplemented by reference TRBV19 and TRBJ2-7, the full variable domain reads DGGITQSPKYLFRKEGQNVTLSCEQNLNHDAMYWYRQDPGQGLRLIYYSQIVNDFQKGDIAEGYSVSREKKESFPLTVTSAQKNPTAFYLCASSMAANYEQYFGPGTRLTVT.

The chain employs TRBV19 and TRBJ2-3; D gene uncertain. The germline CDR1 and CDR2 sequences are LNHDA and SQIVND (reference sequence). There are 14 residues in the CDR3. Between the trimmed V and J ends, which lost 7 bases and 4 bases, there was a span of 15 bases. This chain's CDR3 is CASTLGNYPDTQYF. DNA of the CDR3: TGTGCCAGTACTCTAGGGAACTACCCAGATACGCAGTATTTT. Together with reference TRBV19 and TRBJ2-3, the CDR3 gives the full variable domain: DGGITQSPKYLFRKEGQNVTLSCEQNLNHDAMYWYRQDPGQGLRLIYYSQIVNDFQKGDIAEGYSVSREKKESFPLTVTSAQKNPTAFYLCASTLGNYPDTQYFGPGTRLTVL.

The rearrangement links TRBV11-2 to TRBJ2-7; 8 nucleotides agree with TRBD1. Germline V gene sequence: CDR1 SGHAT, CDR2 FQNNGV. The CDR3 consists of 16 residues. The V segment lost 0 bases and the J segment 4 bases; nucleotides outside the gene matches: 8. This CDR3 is CASSLEYWDRSYEQYF. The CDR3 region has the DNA TGTGCCAGCAGCTTAGAGTACTGGGACAGGAGTTACGAGCAGTACTTC.

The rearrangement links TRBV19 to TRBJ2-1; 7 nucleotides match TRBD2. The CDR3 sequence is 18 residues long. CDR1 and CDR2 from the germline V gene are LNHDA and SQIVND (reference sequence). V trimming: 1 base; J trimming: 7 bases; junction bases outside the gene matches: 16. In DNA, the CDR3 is TGTGCCAGTAGTATAGTTGGCGGGAGAGGAGGGGCACGGAATGAGCAGTTCTTC. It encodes CASSIVGGRGGARNEQFF.

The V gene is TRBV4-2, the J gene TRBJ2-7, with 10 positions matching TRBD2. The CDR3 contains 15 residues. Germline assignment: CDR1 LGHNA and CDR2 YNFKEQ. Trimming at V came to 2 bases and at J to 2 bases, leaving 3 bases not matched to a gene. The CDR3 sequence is CASSQSGRETYEQYF. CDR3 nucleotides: TGTGCCAGCAGCCAAAGCGGGAGGGAAACCTACGAGCAGTACTTC.

The CDR3 DNA reads TGTGCCAGCAGCTTTCAGGGGGGAAATGAAAAACTGTTTTTT. Translation: CASSFQGGNEKLFF. This chain uses TRBV5-6 with TRBJ1-4; 7 bases align to TRBD1. The germline V gene encodes CDR1 SGHDT and CDR2 YYEEEE. Trimming took 2 bases from V and 5 from J; bases not matched to a gene: 3. The length of the CDR3 is 14 residues.

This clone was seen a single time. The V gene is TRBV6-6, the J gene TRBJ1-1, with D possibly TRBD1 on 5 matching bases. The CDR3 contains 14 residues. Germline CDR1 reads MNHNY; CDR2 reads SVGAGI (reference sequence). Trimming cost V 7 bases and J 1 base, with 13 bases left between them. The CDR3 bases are TGTGCCAGCACTTCCCCGACAGAGAACACTGAAGCTTTCTTT. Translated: CASTSPTENTEAFF.

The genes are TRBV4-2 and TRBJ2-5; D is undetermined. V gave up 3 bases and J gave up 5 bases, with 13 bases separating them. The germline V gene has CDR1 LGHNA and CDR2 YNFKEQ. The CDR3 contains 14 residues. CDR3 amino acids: CASSQDLTGETQYF. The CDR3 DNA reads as TGTGCCAGCAGCCAGGACCTAACTGGGGAGACCCAGTACTTC.

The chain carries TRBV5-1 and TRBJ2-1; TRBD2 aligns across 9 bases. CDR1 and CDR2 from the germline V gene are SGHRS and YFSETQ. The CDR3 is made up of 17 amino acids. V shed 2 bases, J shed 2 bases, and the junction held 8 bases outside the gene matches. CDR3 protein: CASSLEIAGETYNEQFF. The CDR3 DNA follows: TGCGCCAGCAGCTTAGAGATAGCGGGGGAGACCTACAATGAGCAGTTCTTC.

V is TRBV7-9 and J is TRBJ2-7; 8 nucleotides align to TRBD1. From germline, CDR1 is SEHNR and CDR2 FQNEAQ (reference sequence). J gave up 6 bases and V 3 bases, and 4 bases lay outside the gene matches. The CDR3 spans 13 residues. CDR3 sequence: CASSFTGQGEQYF. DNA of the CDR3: TGTGCCAGCAGCTTTACAGGACAGGGCGAGCAGTACTTC.

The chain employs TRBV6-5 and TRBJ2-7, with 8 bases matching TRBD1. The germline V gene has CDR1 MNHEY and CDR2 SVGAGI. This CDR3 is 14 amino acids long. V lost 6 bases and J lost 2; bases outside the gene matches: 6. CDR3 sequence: CASRDDRGAYEQYF. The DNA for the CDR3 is TGTGCCAGCAGAGACGACAGGGGAGCCTACGAGCAGTACTTC.

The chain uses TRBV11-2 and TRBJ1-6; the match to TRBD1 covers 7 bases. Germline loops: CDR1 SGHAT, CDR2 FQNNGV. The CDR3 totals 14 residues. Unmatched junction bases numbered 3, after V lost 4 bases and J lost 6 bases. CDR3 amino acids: CASSWDSFNSPLHF. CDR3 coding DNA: TGTGCCAGCAGCTGGGACAGTTTTAATTCACCCCTCCACTTT.

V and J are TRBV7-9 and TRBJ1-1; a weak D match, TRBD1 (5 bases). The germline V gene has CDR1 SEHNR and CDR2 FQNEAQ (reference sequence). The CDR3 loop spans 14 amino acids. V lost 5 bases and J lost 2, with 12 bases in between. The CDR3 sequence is CASSRGTANTEAFF. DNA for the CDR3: TGTGCCAGCAGCCGGGGGACGGCCAACACTGAAGCTTTCTTT.

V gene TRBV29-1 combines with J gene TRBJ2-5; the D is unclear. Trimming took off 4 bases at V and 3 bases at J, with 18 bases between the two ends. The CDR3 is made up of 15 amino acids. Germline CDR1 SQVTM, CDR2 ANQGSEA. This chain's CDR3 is CSVALGRSLKETQYF. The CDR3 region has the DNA TGCAGCGTTGCCCTGGGCAGGAGCCTTAAAGAGACCCAGTACTTC.